This entry lists 18 T cell receptor beta chains sequenced from one sample in a study of T cell responses to AZD1222 COVID-19 vaccine. Assay: immunoSEQ multiplex PCR; the TCRdb copy retains only in-frame clones and omits some. The data show about 180,000 clones, with 90% seen just once and roughly 4% held by the top ten. This specimen was peripheral blood, taken 28 days after the second dose of the MenACWY control vaccine. The receptors shown here come from an adult who received the MenACWY meningococcal vaccine as a control.

The genes are TRBV29-1 and TRBJ1-1, with D uncertain. The germline gives CDR1 SQVTM, CDR2 ANQGSEA. The V gene lost 7 bases and the J gene lost 1 base, with 7 bases spanning the gap. This CDR3 region has 11 residues. Here the CDR3 reads CSGQQNTEAFF. The CDR3 bases are TGCAGCGGGCAGCAGAACACTGAAGCTTTCTTT.

Only a few counts were recorded for this clone. The rearrangement uses TRBV24-1 and TRBJ1-1, with 8 bases identical to TRBD1. With 6 bases clipped from V and 5 bases from J, the junction kept 7 bases outside the gene matches. The CDR3 totals 14 residues. Germline V lookup: CDR1 KGHDR, CDR2 SFDVKD. Here the CDR3 reads CATSRGQGGTEAFF. The CDR3 DNA reads TGTGCCACCAGTCGCGGACAGGGAGGAACTGAAGCTTTCTTT.

DNA of the CDR3: TGTGCCAGCAGCTTAGGTCTAGCGGGAGGTGGGTACGAGCAGTACTTC. This translates into CASSLGLAGGGYEQYF. The gene calls are TRBV7-2 and TRBJ2-7, with 11 bases aligning to TRBD2. Germline loops: CDR1 SGHTA, CDR2 FQGNSA. J was trimmed by 4 bases and V by 1 base; bases with no gene match: 6. The CDR3 is 16 residues long.

The rearrangement uses TRBV24-1 and TRBJ2-1; 8 bases line up with TRBD1. V dropped 7 bases and J dropped 5; count of bases not matched to a gene: 6. The CDR3 runs 14 residues. Germline lookup yields CDR1 KGHDR and CDR2 SFDVKD. The CDR3 is CATRGRDRHNEQFF. CDR3 coding DNA: TGTGCCACCAGGGGGCGGGACAGGCACAATGAGCAGTTCTTC.

V and J are TRBV18 and TRBJ1-1, with TRBD1 identical over 7 bases. V trimming: 2 bases; J trimming: 5 bases; junction bases outside the gene matches: 11. Germline V gene data show CDR1 as KGHSH and CDR2 as LQKENI. The CDR3 extends over 16 amino acids. CDR3 loop: CASSPNEGARGTEAFF. DNA for the CDR3: TGTGCCAGCTCACCAAATGAGGGGGCGAGGGGTACTGAAGCTTTCTTT. The full variable domain, completed using reference TRBV18 and TRBJ1-1, is NAGVMQNPRHLVRRRGQEARLRCSPMKGHSHVYWYRQLPEEGLKFMVYLQKENIIDESGMPKERFSAEFPKEGPSILRIQQVVRGDSAAYFCASSPNEGARGTEAFFGQGTRLTVV.

V is TRBV4-3 and J is TRBJ2-2, with 8 bases identical to TRBD2. Germline V gene lookup returns CDR1 LGHNA and CDR2 YSLEER. With V trimmed by 1 base and J by 8 bases, 12 bases remained unmatched. The CDR3 is 17 amino acids. CDR3 bases: TGCGCCAGCAGCCAAGGTGCGAGCGGGAGCACCACTGGGGAGCTGTTTTTT. Translated: CASSQGASGSTTGELFF.

V and J are TRBV7-8 and TRBJ2-3; 10 bases line up with TRBD2. Looked up from germline, CDR1 is SGHVS and CDR2 is FQNEAQ. V lost 5 bases and J lost 3; bases outside the gene matches: 8. The CDR3 length is 16 residues. CDR3 loop: CASSLLAGGRTDTQYF. DNA for the CDR3: TGTGCCAGCAGCCTTTTAGCGGGAGGACGGACAGATACGCAGTATTTT. Full variable domain (outside the CDR3, taken from reference TRBV7-8 and TRBJ2-3): GAGVSQSPRYKVAKRGQDVALRCDPISGHVSLFWYQQALGQGPEFLTYFQNEAQLDKSGLPSDRFFAERPEGSVSTLKIQRTQQEDSAVYLCASSLLAGGRTDTQYFGPGTRLTVL.

With regard to this clone: One end of the junction varies from germline; a read error may be responsible. CDR3 residues: CASSLAGTSGPYHEQFF. In DNA form, the CDR3 reads TGTGCCAGCAGCTTAGCAGGGACTAGCGGCCCCTACCATGAGCAGTTCTTC. This sequence joins TRBV11-3 and TRBJ2-1; TRBD2 aligns across 11 bases. There are 17 residues in the CDR3. Germline CDR1 is SGHNT and CDR2 is YENEEA.

The chain has TRBV28 and TRBJ1-2; 8 bases agree with TRBD1. The CDR3 runs 16 residues. From germline, CDR1 is MDHEN and CDR2 SYDVKM. V lost 5 bases to trimming and J lost 0 bases; unmatched junction nucleotides: 8. The CDR3 protein is CASSHGQGEANYGYTF. In DNA form, the CDR3 reads TGTGCCAGCAGTCATGGACAGGGCGAGGCTAACTATGGCTACACCTTC.

The chain couples TRBV19 to TRBJ2-2; 11 bases are shared with TRBD2. V shed 5 bases and J 6 bases; nucleotides not matched to a gene: 8. Germline V gene lookup returns CDR1 LNHDA and CDR2 SQIVND (reference sequence). This CDR3 is 16 amino acids long. The DNA for the CDR3 is TGTGCCAGTAGTCCCCGAACTAGCGGGAGATCCGGGGAGCTGTTTTTT. It yields the protein CASSPRTSGRSGELFF.

This clone has more than one count but fewer than ten. V usage is TRBV18 and J usage is TRBJ2-1, with TRBD2 matching 7 bases. The CDR3 sequence is 14 residues long. Trimming took 2 bases from V and 8 from J; bases not matched to a gene: 6. CDR1 and CDR2 from the germline V gene are KGHSH and LQKENI. Written as DNA, the CDR3 is TGTGCCAGCTCACCATCTGCAGGGAGGGATGAGCAGTTCTTC. It yields the protein CASSPSAGRDEQFF.

This chain links TRBV7-8 with TRBJ2-3; either TRBD1 or TRBD2 may supply D (5 bases each). Germline V lookup: CDR1 SGHVS, CDR2 FQNEAQ. This CDR3 contains 12 residues. V dropped 5 bases and J dropped 10 bases, with 13 bases sitting between them. The CDR3 loop is CASSQTPGPQYF. The CDR3 coding sequence is TGTGCCAGCAGCCAAACCCCGGGACCGCAGTATTTT.

V is TRBV5-6 and J is TRBJ1-2; D gene uncertain. Germline V gene sequence: CDR1 SGHDT, CDR2 YYEEEE. This CDR3 has 10 amino acids. With 5 bases removed from V and 5 bases from J, the gap between germline ends came to 4 bases. CDR3 protein: CASRGYGYTF. The CDR3 DNA reads TGTGCCAGCAGGGGTTATGGCTACACCTTC. Looking up the rest from reference TRBV5-6 and TRBJ1-2 gives the full variable domain: DAGVTQSPTHLIKTRGQQVTLRCSPKSGHDTVSWYQQALGQGPQFIFQYYEEEERQRGNFPDRFSGHQFPNYSSELNVNALLLGDSALYLCASRGYGYTFGSGTRLTVV.

In DNA form, the CDR3 reads TGTGCCAGCAGCCGCCTCGGAGGCACCGGGGAGCTGTTTTTT. It encodes CASSRLGGTGELFF. The rearrangement uses TRBV5-4 and TRBJ2-2; D possibly corresponds to TRBD2 (5 bases). This CDR3 has 14 residues. CDR1 and CDR2 (germline): SGHNT, YYREEE (reference sequence). V lost 4 bases, J lost 4 bases, and 11 bases lay in between.

J is TRBJ2-7 and V is TRBV2; 7 positions agree with TRBD2. Germline-derived CDR1 and CDR2 are SNHLY and FYNNEI. Losses at the gene ends were 4 bases for V and 3 bases for J; bases not matched to a gene: 6. This CDR3 comprises 14 residues. The CDR3 DNA reads as TGTGCCAGCAGTGCACTAGCGCCCGGCTACGAGCAGTACTTC. Protein sequence: CASSALAPGYEQYF.

The chain uses TRBV28 and TRBJ1-1; TRBD1 agrees at 7 bases. Germline CDR1 MDHEN, CDR2 SYDVKM. The V segment lost 3 bases and the J segment 2 bases; nucleotides outside the gene matches: 9. The CDR3 length is 16 residues. This CDR3 is CASSLGEQGINTEAFF. In DNA form, the CDR3 reads TGTGCCAGCAGTTTGGGAGAACAGGGGATCAACACTGAAGCTTTCTTT. The full variable domain, in which reference TRBV28 and TRBJ1-1 provide the parts outside the CDR3, is DVKVTQSSRYLVKRTGEKVFLECVQDMDHENMFWYRQDPGLGLRLIYFSYDVKMKEKGDIPEGYSVSREKKERFSLILESASTNQTSMYLCASSLGEQGINTEAFFGQGTRLTVV.

The chain links TRBV5-5 to TRBJ1-2; 11 nucleotides line up with TRBD1. Losses at the gene ends were 4 bases for V and 8 bases for J; bases not matched to a gene: 7. In germline, CDR1 is SGHKS, CDR2 YYEKEE (reference sequence). This CDR3 comprises 14 residues. In DNA, the CDR3 is TGTGCCAGCAGCGCCGGGACAGGGGGAGAAGGCTACACCTTC. This translates into CASSAGTGGEGYTF.

V usage is TRBV27 and J usage is TRBJ1-1; D is possibly TRBD1 (6 bases). V lost 5 bases and J lost 1, with 11 bases in between. The CDR3 runs 14 residues. CDR1 and CDR2 from the germline V gene are MNHEY and SMNVEV (reference sequence). CDR3 sequence reads: CASSPQGTNTEAFF. CDR3 nucleotides: TGTGCCAGCAGTCCGCAGGGGACGAACACTGAAGCTTTCTTT.